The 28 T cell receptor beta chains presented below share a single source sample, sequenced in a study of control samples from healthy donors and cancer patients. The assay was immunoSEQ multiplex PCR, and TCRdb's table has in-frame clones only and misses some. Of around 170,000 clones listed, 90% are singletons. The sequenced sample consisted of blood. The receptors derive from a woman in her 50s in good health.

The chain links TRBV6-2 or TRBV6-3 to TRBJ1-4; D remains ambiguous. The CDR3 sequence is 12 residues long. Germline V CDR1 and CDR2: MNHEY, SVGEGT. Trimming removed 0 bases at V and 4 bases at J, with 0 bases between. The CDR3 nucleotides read TGTGCCAGCAGTTACTCTAATGAAAAACTGTTTTTT. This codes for CASSYSNEKLFF.

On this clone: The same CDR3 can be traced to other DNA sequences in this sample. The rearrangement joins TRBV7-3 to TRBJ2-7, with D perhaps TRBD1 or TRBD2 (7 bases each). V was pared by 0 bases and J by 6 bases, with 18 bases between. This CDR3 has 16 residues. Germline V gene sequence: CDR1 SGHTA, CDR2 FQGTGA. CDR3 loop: CASSLTAAGGVGEQYF. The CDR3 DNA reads TGTGCCAGCAGCTTAACGGCGGCAGGGGGGGTGGGCGAGCAGTACTTC.

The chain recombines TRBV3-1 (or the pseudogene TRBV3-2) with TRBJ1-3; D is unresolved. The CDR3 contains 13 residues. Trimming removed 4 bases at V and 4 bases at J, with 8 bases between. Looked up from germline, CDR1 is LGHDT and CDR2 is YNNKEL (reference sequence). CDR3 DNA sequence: TGTGCCAGCAGCCGTAATCTCGGAAACACCATATATTTT. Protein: CASSRNLGNTIYF.

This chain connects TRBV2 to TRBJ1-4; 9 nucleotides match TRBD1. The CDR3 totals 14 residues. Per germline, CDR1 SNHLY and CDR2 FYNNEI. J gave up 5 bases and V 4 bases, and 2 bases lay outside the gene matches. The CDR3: CASSAGTGNEKLFF. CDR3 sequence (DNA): TGTGCCAGCAGTGCCGGGACAGGGAATGAAAAACTGTTTTTT.

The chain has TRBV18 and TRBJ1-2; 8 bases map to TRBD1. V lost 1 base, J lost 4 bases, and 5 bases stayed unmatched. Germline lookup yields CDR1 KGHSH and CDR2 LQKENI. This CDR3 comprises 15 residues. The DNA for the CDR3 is TGTGCCAGCTCACCACTGGGACAGGCGGCCTATGGCTACACCTTC. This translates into CASSPLGQAAYGYTF.

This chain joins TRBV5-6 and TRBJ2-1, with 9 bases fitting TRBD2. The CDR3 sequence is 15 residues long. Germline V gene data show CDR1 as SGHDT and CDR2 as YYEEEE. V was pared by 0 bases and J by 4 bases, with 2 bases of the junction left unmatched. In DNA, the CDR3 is TGTGCCAGCAGCTTGGAGACTAGCGGATACAATGAGCAGTTCTTC. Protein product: CASSLETSGYNEQFF.

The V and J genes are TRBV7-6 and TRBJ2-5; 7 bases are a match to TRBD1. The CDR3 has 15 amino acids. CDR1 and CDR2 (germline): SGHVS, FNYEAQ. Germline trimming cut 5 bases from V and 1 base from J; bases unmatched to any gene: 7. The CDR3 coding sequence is TGTGCCAGCAGCCCCCGGACAGGTACCCAAGAGACCCAGTACTTC. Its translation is CASSPRTGTQETQYF.

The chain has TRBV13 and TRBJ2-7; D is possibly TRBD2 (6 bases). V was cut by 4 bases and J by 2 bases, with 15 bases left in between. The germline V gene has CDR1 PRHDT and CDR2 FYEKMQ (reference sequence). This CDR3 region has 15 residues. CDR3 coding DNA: TGTGCCAGCAGCTATGGGACTCCGCCCCCCTACGAGCAGTACTTC. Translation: CASSYGTPPPYEQYF.

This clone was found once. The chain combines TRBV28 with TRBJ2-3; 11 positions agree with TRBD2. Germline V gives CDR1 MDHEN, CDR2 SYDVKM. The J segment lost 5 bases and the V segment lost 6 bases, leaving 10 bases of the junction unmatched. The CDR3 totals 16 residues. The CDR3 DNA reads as TGTGCCAGCAGCCTAGCGGGAGGTCCGAAGGGAGATACGCAGTATTTT. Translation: CASSLAGGPKGDTQYF.

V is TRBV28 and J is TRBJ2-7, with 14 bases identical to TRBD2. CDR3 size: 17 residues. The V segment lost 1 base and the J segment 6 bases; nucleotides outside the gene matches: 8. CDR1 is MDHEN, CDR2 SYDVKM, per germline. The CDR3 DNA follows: TGTGCCAGCAGTTTATCCCCCCAGGGACTAGCGGGGGCCGAGCAGTACTTC. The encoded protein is CASSLSPQGLAGAEQYF. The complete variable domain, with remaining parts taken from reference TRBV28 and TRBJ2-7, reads DVKVTQSSRYLVKRTGEKVFLECVQDMDHENMFWYRQDPGLGLRLIYFSYDVKMKEKGDIPEGYSVSREKKERFSLILESASTNQTSMYLCASSLSPQGLAGAEQYFGPGTRLTVT.

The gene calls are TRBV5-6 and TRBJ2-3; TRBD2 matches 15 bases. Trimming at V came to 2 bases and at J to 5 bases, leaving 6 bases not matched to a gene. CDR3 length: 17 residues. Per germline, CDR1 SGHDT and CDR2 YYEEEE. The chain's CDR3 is CASSFPGLAGGRDTQYF. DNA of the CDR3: TGTGCCAGCAGCTTTCCCGGACTAGCGGGAGGGCGAGATACGCAGTATTTT.

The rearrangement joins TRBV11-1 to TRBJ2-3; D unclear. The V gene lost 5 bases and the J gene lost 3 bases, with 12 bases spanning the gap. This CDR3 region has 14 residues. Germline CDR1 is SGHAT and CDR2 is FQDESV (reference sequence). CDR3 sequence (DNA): TGTGCCAGCAGCCTCCCCGGCAGTACAGATACGCAGTATTTT. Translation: CASSLPGSTDTQYF.

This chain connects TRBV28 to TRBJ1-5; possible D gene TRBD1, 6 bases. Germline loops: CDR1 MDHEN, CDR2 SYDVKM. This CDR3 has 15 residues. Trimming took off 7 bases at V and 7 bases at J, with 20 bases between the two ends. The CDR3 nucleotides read TGTGCCAGCACCGTCTTACAACAGGGTAGACAGCCCCAGCATTTT. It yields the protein CASTVLQQGRQPQHF.

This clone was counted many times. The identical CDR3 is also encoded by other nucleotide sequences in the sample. This chain's CDR3 is CASSRGQGPYEQYF. CDR3 sequence (DNA): TGCGCCAGCAGCAGGGGGCAGGGACCCTACGAGCAGTACTTC. This chain joins TRBV5-1 and TRBJ2-7; 7 bases align to TRBD1. Germline CDR1 reads SGHRS; CDR2 reads YFSETQ. This CDR3 has 14 amino acids. J lost 2 bases, V lost 4 bases, and 6 bases had no gene match. Complete variable domain (other parts from reference TRBV5-1 and TRBJ2-7): KAGVTQTPRYLIKTRGQQVTLSCSPISGHRSVSWYQQTPGQGLQFLFEYFSETQRNKGNFPGRFSGRQFSNSRSEMNVSTLELGDSALYLCASSRGQGPYEQYFGPGTRLTVT.

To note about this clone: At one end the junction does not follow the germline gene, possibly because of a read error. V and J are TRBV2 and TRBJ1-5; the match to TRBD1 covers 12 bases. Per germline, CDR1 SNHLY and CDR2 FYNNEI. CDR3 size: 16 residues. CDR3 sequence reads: CANSEIRGTGGLPQHF. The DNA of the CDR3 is TGTGCCAACAGTGAAATTAGAGGGACAGGGGGCTTGCCCCAGCATTTT.

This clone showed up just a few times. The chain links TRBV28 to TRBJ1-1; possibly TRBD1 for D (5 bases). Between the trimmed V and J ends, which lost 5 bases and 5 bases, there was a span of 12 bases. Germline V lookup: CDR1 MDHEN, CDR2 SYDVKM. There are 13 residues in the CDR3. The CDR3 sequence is CASSGGGGTEAFF. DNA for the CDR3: TGTGCCAGCAGTGGCGGGGGGGGGACTGAAGCTTTCTTT.

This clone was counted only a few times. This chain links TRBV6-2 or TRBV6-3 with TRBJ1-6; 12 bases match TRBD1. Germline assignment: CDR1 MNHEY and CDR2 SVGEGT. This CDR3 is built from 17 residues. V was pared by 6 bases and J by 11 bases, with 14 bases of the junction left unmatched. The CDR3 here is CASSSHPGQGASAPLHF. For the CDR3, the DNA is TGTGCCAGCAGCAGTCACCCGGGACAGGGGGCTTCCGCACCCCTCCACTTT.

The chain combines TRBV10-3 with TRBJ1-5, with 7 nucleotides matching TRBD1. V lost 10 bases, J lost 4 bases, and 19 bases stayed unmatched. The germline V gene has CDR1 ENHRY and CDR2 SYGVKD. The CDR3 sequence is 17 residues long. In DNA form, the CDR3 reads TGTGCCACCCTCAGGGACAGCACAGCCGCGATTAATCAGCCCCAGCATTTT. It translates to CATLRDSTAAINQPQHF.

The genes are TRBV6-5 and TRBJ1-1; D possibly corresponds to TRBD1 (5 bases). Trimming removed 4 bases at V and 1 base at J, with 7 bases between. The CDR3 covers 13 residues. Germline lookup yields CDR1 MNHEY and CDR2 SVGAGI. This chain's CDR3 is CASSLTGNTEAFF. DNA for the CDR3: TGTGCCAGCAGTTTAACAGGGAACACTGAAGCTTTCTTT.

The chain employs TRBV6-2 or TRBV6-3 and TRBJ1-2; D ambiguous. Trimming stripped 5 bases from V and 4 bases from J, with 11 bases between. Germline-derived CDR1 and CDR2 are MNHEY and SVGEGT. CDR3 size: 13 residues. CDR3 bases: TGTGCCAGCAGTCAACAGCACCTCTATGGCTACACCTTC. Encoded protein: CASSQQHLYGYTF.

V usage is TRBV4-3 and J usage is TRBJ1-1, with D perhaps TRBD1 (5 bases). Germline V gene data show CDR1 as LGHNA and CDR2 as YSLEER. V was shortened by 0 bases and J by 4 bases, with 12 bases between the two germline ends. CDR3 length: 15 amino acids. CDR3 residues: CASSQEQGVGTEAFF. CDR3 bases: TGCGCCAGCAGCCAAGAGCAAGGGGTCGGCACTGAAGCTTTCTTT.

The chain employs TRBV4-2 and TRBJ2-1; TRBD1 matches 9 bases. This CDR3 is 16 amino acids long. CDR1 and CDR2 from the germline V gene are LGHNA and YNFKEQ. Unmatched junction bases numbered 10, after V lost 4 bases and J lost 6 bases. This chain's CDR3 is CASSPQRGQGGNEQFF. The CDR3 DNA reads TGTGCCAGCAGCCCTCAACGGGGACAGGGTGGCAATGAGCAGTTCTTC.

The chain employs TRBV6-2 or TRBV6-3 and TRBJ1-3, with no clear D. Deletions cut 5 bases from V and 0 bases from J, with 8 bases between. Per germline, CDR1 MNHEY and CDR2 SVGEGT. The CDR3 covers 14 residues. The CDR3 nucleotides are TGTGCCAGCAGTAACACTCGCTCTGGAAACACCATATATTTT. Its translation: CASSNTRSGNTIYF.

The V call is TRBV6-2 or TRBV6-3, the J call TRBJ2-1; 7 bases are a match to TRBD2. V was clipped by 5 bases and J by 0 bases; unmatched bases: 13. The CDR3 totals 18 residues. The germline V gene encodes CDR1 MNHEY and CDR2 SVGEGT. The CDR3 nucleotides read TGTGCCAGCAGTCACCCCTCTAGCGGAATGAGCTCCTACAATGAGCAGTTCTTC. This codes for CASSHPSSGMSSYNEQFF.

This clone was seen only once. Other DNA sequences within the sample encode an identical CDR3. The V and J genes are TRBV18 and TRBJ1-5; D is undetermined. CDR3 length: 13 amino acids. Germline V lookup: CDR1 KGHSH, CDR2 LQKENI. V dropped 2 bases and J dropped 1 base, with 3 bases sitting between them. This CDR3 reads CASSPGSNQPQHF. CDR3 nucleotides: TGTGCCAGCTCACCAGGGAGCAATCAGCCCCAGCATTTT.

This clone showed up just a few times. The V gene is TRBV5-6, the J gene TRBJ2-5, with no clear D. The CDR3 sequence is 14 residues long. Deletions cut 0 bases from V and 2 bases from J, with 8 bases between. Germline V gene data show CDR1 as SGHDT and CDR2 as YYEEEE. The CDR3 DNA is TGTGCCAGCAGCTTGGAGCCGGCTCAAGAGACCCAGTACTTC. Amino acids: CASSLEPAQETQYF.

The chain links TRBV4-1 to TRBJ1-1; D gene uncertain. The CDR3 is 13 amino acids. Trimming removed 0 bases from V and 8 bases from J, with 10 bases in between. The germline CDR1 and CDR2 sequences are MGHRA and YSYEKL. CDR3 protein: CASSQDIQIEAFF. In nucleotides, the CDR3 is TGCGCCAGCAGCCAAGATATTCAGATCGAAGCTTTCTTT.

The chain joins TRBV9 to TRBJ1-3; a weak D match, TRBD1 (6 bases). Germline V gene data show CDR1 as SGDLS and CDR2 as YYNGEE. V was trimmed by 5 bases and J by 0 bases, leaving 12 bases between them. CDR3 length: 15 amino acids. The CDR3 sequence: CASSADRSSGNTIYF. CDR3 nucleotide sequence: TGTGCCAGCAGTGCAGACAGGAGCTCTGGAAACACCATATATTTT.